This T cell receptor beta chain was identified in a study of human T cells and chemical hapten exposure. The wider study: Chiefly women, the patients showed alopecia areata, totalis or universalis.

Unique molecular identifiers were linked by the library to individual cDNA molecules. In the study's own analysis: Per sample, the median was around 100,000 TCRs, with values from around 20,000 to 690,000. TCRdb re-derived calls from the RACE reads in MiXCR, one entry per CDR3 protein. None of the V and J calls come from the authors' own analysis; TCRdb made them. The sample lists 50,000 to 80,000 distinct CDR3 sequences; roughly 11% were seen once. Described time point: patch test 3, about 24 weeks after DPC sensitization. The treatment: therapeutic diphenylcyclopropenone sensitization with weekly scalp DPC. Germline V gives CDR1 KGHSH, CDR2 LQKENI. CDR3 length: 14 amino acids. The V gene lost 2 bases and the J gene lost 0 bases, with 7 bases spanning the gap.

The sequence derives from a woman in her thirties with alopecia areata. Some clones in this sample may be carry-over from other donors' samples. The chain has TRBV18 and TRBJ1-1, with D possibly being TRBD1 (5 bases). This specimen was whole blood, taken in connection with sensitization to the hapten diphenylcyclopropenone (DPC). In DNA form, the CDR3 reads TGTGCCAGCTCACCATCAGGGATGAACACTGAAGCTTTCTTT. Translated, it gives CASSPSGMNTEAFF.